Listed below are T cell receptor beta chains from one sample, sequenced in a study of regulatory T cells in long-lasting Graves disease. Each CDR3 protein gets one entry after TCRdb re-called the multiplex PCR reads with MiXCR. The table includes about 500,000 distinct CDR3 sequences, 9.5% to 15% detected once. This sample was shared with a second study, whose subject was T cells in Graves' hyperthyroidism and ophthalmopathy.

The sequenced sample was peripheral blood mononuclear cells (PBMCs), obtained at new diagnosis, from a patient treated with antithyroid drugs. These receptors all stem from a woman aged 25 to 39 with Graves disease. CDR3s include the opening cysteine and the closing phenylalanine or tryptophan. The D gene is left open where the match is weak. The size field is filled for only some rows; it gives once, few, many or a size class.

v_gene,abundance,d_gene,j_gene,CDR3aa,CDR3nt
TRBV7-2,.,TRBD1,TRBJ2-1,CASSSGQGRDEQFF,TGTGCCAGCAGCTCGGGACAGGGGAGAGATGAGCAGTTCTTC
TRBV30,many,TRBD2,TRBJ2-1,CAWSVRLAGALREQFF,TGTGCCTGGAGTGTACGACTAGCGGGAGCCTTACGGGAGCAGTTCTTC
TRBV5-6,.,TRBD1,TRBJ1-2,CASSDYREGAYGYTF,TGTGCCAGCAGCGACTACAGGGAGGGGGCATACGGCTACACCTTC
TRBV5-6,few,.,TRBJ1-4,CASGQRGASNEKLFF,TGTGCCAGCGGTCAAAGGGGGGCCTCCAATGAAAAACTGTTTTTT
TRBV24-1,few,.,TRBJ2-1,CATSDPASNEQFF,TGTGCCACCAGTGATCCGGCCAGCAATGAGCAGTTCTTC
TRBV27,many,.,TRBJ2-5,CASRPTRIIETQYF,TGTGCCAGCAGACCGACTAGGATAATTGAGACCCAGTACTTC
TRBV5-6,many,.,TRBJ1-5,CASSLEGGPQHF,TGTGCCAGCAGCTTGGAAGGAGGGCCCCAGCATTTT
TRBV19,many,.,TRBJ1-4,CASSIQPPGEKLFF,TGTGCCAGTAGTATTCAGCCACCGGGTGAAAAACTGTTTTTT
TRBV9,many,.,TRBJ2-7,CASSVGPTYEQYF,TGTGCCAGCAGCGTAGGGCCTACCTACGAGCAGTACTTC
TRBV18,many,.,TRBJ1-1,CASSYGPLTEAFF,TGTGCCAGCTCATACGGACCGCTCACTGAAGCTTTCTTT
TRBV20-1,many,.,TRBJ2-1,CSAPAGSGDYNEQFF,TGCAGTGCTCCCGCGGGGAGCGGAGATTACAATGAGCAGTTCTTC
TRBV5-6,many,.,TRBJ1-3,CASSLQPLVSGNTIYF,TGTGCCAGCAGCTTGCAGCCCCTAGTCTCTGGAAACACCATATATTTT
TRBV5-5,.,TRBD1,TRBJ2-1,CSSSHRDRTYNEQFF,TGTTCCAGCAGCCACCGGGACAGGACCTACAATGAGCAGTTCTTC
TRBV7-9,.,TRBD2,TRBJ2-2,CASSTGAGLNTGELFF,TGTGCCAGCAGCACCGGAGCGGGATTGAACACCGGGGAGCTGTTTTTT
TRBV19,many,TRBD1,TRBJ1-1,CASSIRGGQTNTEAFF,TGTGCCAGTAGTATTAGGGGGGGACAGACGAACACTGAAGCTTTCTTT
TRBV7-2,few,.,TRBJ2-5,CASSHDSQETQYF,TGTGCCAGCAGCCATGACAGCCAAGAGACCCAGTACTTC
TRBV5-6,many,.,TRBJ2-5,CASRREQETQYF,TGTGCCAGCAGGAGGGAACAAGAGACCCAGTACTTC
TRBV7-9,few,.,TRBJ1-1,CASSLSVLLKSTEAFF,TGTGCCAGCAGCTTATCGGTGTTGTTGAAGAGCACTGAAGCTTTCTTT
TRBV10-1,.,TRBD2,TRBJ2-3,CASREREKSDTQYF,TGCGCCAGCAGGGAGCGGGAGAAGTCAGATACGCAGTATTTT
TRBV11-2,many,.,TRBJ2-5,CASSLEFGETQYF,TGTGCCAGCAGCTTAGAGTTTGGAGAGACCCAGTACTTC
TRBV7-8,few,TRBD2,TRBJ2-3,CAGSFTPGLAGGRRGQYF,TGTGCCGGCAGCTTTACGCCGGGACTAGCGGGAGGGCGCCGGGGGCAGTATTTT
TRBV7-2,many,TRBD2,TRBJ2-7,CASSISGNAYEQYF,TGTGCCAGCAGCATTAGCGGGAACGCCTACGAGCAGTACTTC
TRBV5-8,.,.,TRBJ1-3,CASSLAGNPGNTIYF,TGTGCCAGCAGCTTGGCAGGGAACCCTGGAAACACCATATATTTT
TRBV18,.,TRBD1,TRBJ1-5,CASSFTGTGAQPQHF,TGTGCCAGCTCATTTACCGGGACAGGGGCTCAGCCCCAGCATTTT
TRBV7-9,.,TRBD1,TRBJ2-1,CASSLRDRGRIEQFF,TGTGCCAGCAGCCTCCGGGACAGGGGGCGAATTGAGCAGTTCTTC
TRBV27,many,.,TRBJ1-6,CASSPRGLNNSPLHF,TGTGCCAGCAGTCCACGGGGGCTCAATAATTCACCCCTCCACTTT
TRBV12-3/TRBV12-4,many,.,TRBJ1-1,CASRLTRPDVNTEAFF,TGTGCCAGCAGACTTACCCGACCGGACGTGAACACTGAAGCTTTCTTT
TRBV7-8,.,TRBD2,TRBJ2-5,CASSLGLALETQYF,TGTGCCAGCAGCTTAGGACTAGCGCTGGAGACCCAGTACTTC
TRBV20-1,many,.,TRBJ1-1,CSARIPQGFKAFF,TGCAGTGCTAGAATACCCCAGGGATTTAAAGCTTTCTTT
TRBV2,.,.,TRBJ1-2,CASTPGGRNYGYTF,TGTGCCAGCACGCCGGGGGGGCGAAACTATGGCTACACCTTC
TRBV29-1,.,.,TRBJ2-7,CSVEGGPDSSSYEQYF,TGCAGCGTTGAAGGGGGGCCGGACTCGAGCTCCTACGAGCAGTACTTC
TRBV6-2/TRBV6-3,once,.,TRBJ1-5,CASAQGLNQPQHF,TGTGCCAGCGCCCAGGGTCTCAATCAGCCCCAGCATTTT
TRBV20-1,.,TRBD1,TRBJ2-7,CSAIPGTVSYEQYF,TGCAGTGCTATCCCCGGGACAGTCTCCTACGAGCAGTACTTC
TRBV11-2,many,.,TRBJ1-1,CASSYWGESTEAFF,TGTGCCAGCAGCTATTGGGGTGAGAGCACTGAAGCTTTCTTT
TRBV6-1,many,TRBD1,TRBJ1-1,CASSEGMGRGSTEAFF,TGTGCCAGCAGTGAAGGAATGGGCAGGGGGTCCACTGAAGCTTTCTTT
TRBV5-1,once,TRBD1,TRBJ2-1,CASSAGTAPYNEQFF,TGCGCCAGCAGCGCCGGGACAGCTCCCTACAATGAGCAGTTCTTC